The present entry profiles one T cell receptor beta chain with its context. What it binds is not known. Primers included in the PCR were 60 Vbeta and 13 Jbeta primers. Clones were read by immunoSEQ multiplex PCR, and TCRdb kept only the in-frame ones, dropping some. The profile covers approximately 78,000 clones, with roughly 80% appearing a single time and roughly 2.3% taken by the ten largest. The record originates from a study of cytomegalovirus exposure and HLA in healthy donors. The wider study: The study placed about 86% of its 350 to 400 genotyped donors in the Caucasian-associated ancestry cluster. Study-level results: Usually a TCR sequence was rare, but some public TCRs were found in many donors. The Asian-associated ancestry cluster reportedly had fewer N-insertions than the roughly 700-donor mean in a later analysis.

The CDR3 is 20 residues long. V trimming: 3 bases; J trimming: 5 bases; junction bases outside the gene matches: 24. The germline CDR1 and CDR2 sequences are SQVTM and ANQGSEA. The clonotype was recovered from a woman between 45 and 60 years old in good health and CMV-seronegative. The chain carries TRBV29-1 and TRBJ2-5; 10 bases agree with TRBD2. Sequenced material: PBMCs. CDR3 DNA: TGCAGCGTTGAGGCCCCTCTTCTAGCGGGAGAAGTCGTGGGGCAGGAGACCCAGTACTTC. Translation gives CSVEAPLLAGEVVGQETQYF.